This is a list of T cell receptor beta chains from one sample in a study of graft-versus-host responses after intestinal transplantation. Antigens of these TCRs are unknown. Assay: immunoSEQ multiplex PCR; the TCRdb copy retains only in-frame clones and omits some. The sample has about 70,000 clones, about 87% seen once; the top ten hold roughly 0.4%. The material was unstimulated CD4+ T cells sorted from spleen or lymph node cells, obtained before transplant. These receptors all stem from a human donor who was the organ donor for an intestinal transplant. The CDR3 runs from the conserved cysteine through the conserved F or W. D genes are given only for firm matches.

D,V,J,CDR3,DNA
TRBD1,TRBV6-4,TRBJ1-4,CASIGQVDEKLFF,TGTGCCAGCATCGGACAGGTGGATGAAAAACTGTTTTTT
TRBD2,TRBV5-6,TRBJ2-2,CASSWGLAGTGELFF,TGTGCCAGCAGCTGGGGACTAGCGGGCACCGGGGAGCTGTTTTTT
TRBD1,TRBV7-3,TRBJ2-3,CASRDRDTDTQYF,TGTGCCAGCAGGGACAGGGACACAGATACGCAGTATTTT
TRBD2,TRBV6-4,TRBJ2-3,CASSGTSGGTDTQYF,TGTGCCAGCAGTGGGACTAGCGGGGGCACAGATACGCAGTATTTT
TRBD2,TRBV4-2,TRBJ2-1,CASSQASLAGGINNEQFF,TGTGCCAGCAGCCAAGCGTCACTAGCGGGGGGGATCAACAATGAGCAGTTCTTC
TRBD1,TRBV28,TRBJ1-1,CASSLAGTGQAFF,TGTGCCAGCAGTTTGGCCGGGACAGGGCAAGCTTTCTTT
TRBD1,TRBV29-1,TRBJ2-2,CSVVEGANTGELFF,TGCAGCGTTGTCGAGGGGGCAAACACCGGGGAGCTGTTTTTT
TRBD2,TRBV11-2,TRBJ2-6,CASSLAGGRHGANVLTF,TGTGCCAGCAGCTTAGCGGGGGGGCGACATGGGGCCAACGTCCTGACTTTC
TRBD1,TRBV4-1,TRBJ2-5,CASSHKRDRGQETQYF,TGCGCCAGCAGCCACAAGAGGGACAGGGGGCAAGAGACCCAGTACTTC
TRBD1,TRBV7-9,TRBJ1-2,CASSSPTGGSYGYTF,TGTGCCAGCAGCTCCCCGACAGGGGGCAGTTATGGCTACACCTTC
.,TRBV20-1,TRBJ2-3,CSVGGADTQYF,TGCAGTGTAGGAGGGGCCGATACGCAGTATTTT
.,TRBV28,TRBJ1-1,CASSSVRSTIGDLGGTEAFF,TGTGCCAGCAGTTCAGTCCGGTCCACGATCGGGGATCTCGGAGGCACTGAAGCTTTCTTT